Listed below are T cell receptor beta chains from one sample, sequenced in a study of identical twins. MiXCR, applied by TCRdb to the 5' RACE reads, yields one record per CDR3 protein. The data contain about 520,000 distinct CDR3 sequences, less than 25% of them singletons. These data also featured in a second study, about T cells expressing NK-cell markers.

The sequenced sample consisted of CD4+ T cells sorted from blood. The receptors come from a woman between 18 and 30 years old in good health. Each CDR3 is given with its conserved first and last residue. Not every row has a clone size; where given, it reads once, few, many or a size class.

V | size | CDR3
TRBV9 | - | CASSGVPGGTDTQYF
TRBV20-1 | few | CSARGGGSPWEQFF
TRBV20-1 | - | CSGAVGGRPYEQYF
TRBV4-1 | few | CASSQDRVRQFF
TRBV6-1 | few | CASSRDSFSYNEQFF
TRBV15 | - | CATSSPFLAGNYEQYF
TRBV15 | - | CATSRATNTGELFF
TRBV4-3 | few | CASSPLLGNTEAFF
TRBV12-3/TRBV12-4 | many | CASSLKDAQFF
TRBV3-2 | once | CASCLGQASGNTIYF
TRBV6-2/TRBV6-3 | few | CASARLAGGPNEQFF
TRBV20-1 | - | CSARGGLRSPLHF
TRBV10-3 | - | CAISESAGARIF
TRBV7-2 | few | CASSLKASSSYEQYF
TRBV29-1 | - | CSVGQEEAGELFF
TRBV29-1 | few | CSAEAGGYEQYF
TRBV7-2 | - | CASSSRGLSYGYTF
TRBV4-2 | many | CASSQDLAGWETQYF
TRBV29-1 | many | CSVEYGLETQYF
TRBV12-5 | few | CASGLPPSSGIEWYTGELFF
TRBV5-5 | - | CASSNSGRGSYEQYF
TRBV10-3 | few | CAISDRGETQYF
TRBV6-5 | - | CASSYFQEQETQYF
TRBV10-3 | many | CAIRALDTEAFF
TRBV5-1 | - | CASSLDPGAQGYGYTF
TRBV4-2 | - | CASSHEVQEGETQYF
TRBV12-3/TRBV12-4 | many | CASSSDRAEQYF
TRBV29-1 | few | CSVGGTGGAGTEAFF
TRBV6-1 | few | CASSLGQEGLRRFF
TRBV7-8 | - | CASSEGQGGFGGYTF
TRBV12-5 | few | CASGRGQPTDTQYF
TRBV6-6 | - | CASNRGGLYEQYF
TRBV12-3/TRBV12-4 | - | CASRPGWEGYTF
TRBV3-1 | - | CASSQARTEQFF
TRBV15 | few | CATSRAQVDNEQFF
TRBV2 | few | CASYGRTSTDTQYF
TRBV28 | - | CASSLGQGPQGDGYTF
TRBV3-1 | - | CACSQAGTGNNEQFF
TRBV4-2 | few | CASSQDSETQYF
TRBV12-3/TRBV12-4 | - | CASSFRGSHEQYF
TRBV6-1 | many | CASRIGQRGSYNEQFF
TRBV14 | - | CASSRPLTGELFF
TRBV11-2 | many | CASSPNRGPNYGYTF
TRBV9 | - | CASSPSGTVDYGYTF
TRBV15 | few | CATSRVGHEETQYF
TRBV2 | - | CASSGGIPSAEAFF
TRBV9 | - | CASSGRRGLNYGYTF
TRBV12-3/TRBV12-4 | few | CASSLVSGMNTEAFF
TRBV4-3 | once | CASSQAAGAPNTGELFF